What follows are 15 T cell receptor beta chains derived from one specimen sequenced in a study of blood T cell repertoires in COVID-19. Libraries were prepared by immunoSEQ multiplex PCR; TCRdb keeps only in-frame clonotypes and omits some of them. Of under 250,000 clones in the sample, 80% were seen once. Sequenced: peripheral blood. The receptors shown here come from an older woman with acute or convalescent COVID-19.

The V call is TRBV3-1 (or the pseudogene TRBV3-2), the J call TRBJ2-2; D perhaps matches TRBD1 (5 bases). The CDR3 covers 14 residues. Germline V gene data show CDR1 as LGHDT and CDR2 as YNNKEL (reference sequence). V was pared by 5 bases and J by 2 bases, with 9 bases between. CDR3 bases: TGTGCCAGCAGCGCCGACAGAAACACCGGGGAGCTGTTTTTT. Protein sequence: CASSADRNTGELFF.

The rearrangement joins TRBV2 to TRBJ1-2; 9 bases map to TRBD1. The CDR3 runs to 13 residues. CDR1 is SNHLY and CDR2 is FYNNEI in the germline V gene. V shed 6 bases, J shed 2 bases, and the junction held 1 base outside the gene matches. The DNA of the CDR3 is TGTGCCAGCAGGGGGACAGGGAACTATGGCTACACCTTC. Protein product: CASRGTGNYGYTF. The full variable domain, completed using reference TRBV2 and TRBJ1-2, is EPEVTQTPSHQVTQMGQEVILRCVPISNHLYFYWYRQILGQKVEFLVSFYNNEISEKSEIFDDQFSVERPDGSNFTLKIRSTKLEDSAMYFCASRGTGNYGYTFGSGTRLTVV.

This chain uses TRBV10-3 with TRBJ1-1, with TRBD1 matching 9 bases. The trim removed 6 bases at V and 2 bases at J, leaving 4 bases unmatched. CDR1 is ENHRY, CDR2 SYGVKD, per germline. This CDR3 contains 14 residues. CDR3 residues: CAIRGDRDNTEAFF. The CDR3 nucleotides read TGTGCCATCAGAGGGGACAGGGACAACACTGAAGCTTTCTTT.

The V gene is TRBV25-1, the J gene TRBJ1-6, with TRBD1 identical over 9 bases. Per germline, CDR1 MGHDK and CDR2 SYGVNS. The length of the CDR3 is 15 residues. V was pared by 4 bases and J by 9 bases, with 7 bases of the junction left unmatched. The CDR3 spells CASSGHTGGGSPLHF. CDR3 DNA sequence: TGTGCCAGCAGTGGCCATACAGGGGGCGGTTCACCCCTCCACTTT.

Concerning this clone: At one of its ends the junction is not consistent with the germline gene, which may arise from a read error. The chain carries TRBV3-1 (or the pseudogene TRBV3-2) and TRBJ2-7; 7 bases are a match to TRBD2. CDR3 length equals 16 residues. CDR1 and CDR2 from the germline V gene are LGHDT and YNNKEL (reference sequence). CDR3 nucleotide sequence: TGTGCCAGCAGCCCGCCCTCTAGCGGAGGGGTCTACGAGCAGTACTTT. This encodes CASSPPSSGGVYEQYF.

This chain uses TRBV11-2 with TRBJ2-7; 10 nucleotides line up with TRBD1. CDR1 is SGHAT and CDR2 is FQNNGV in the germline V gene. The CDR3 extends over 15 amino acids. After removal of 4 bases from V and 5 bases from J, the junction contained 8 bases not matched to a gene. Here the CDR3 reads CASSSGQGRANEQYF. CDR3 bases: TGTGCCAGCAGCTCGGGACAGGGGAGGGCCAACGAGCAGTACTTC.

The chain couples TRBV10-3 to TRBJ1-1; 7 nucleotides align to TRBD1. The CDR3 is 15 residues long. The trim removed 3 bases at V and 9 bases at J, leaving 13 bases unmatched. Germline V gene sequence: CDR1 ENHRY, CDR2 SYGVKD. CDR3 nucleotides: TGTGCCATCAGTGAAATGCTAGGGGGCGAGGGAAAAGCTTTCTTT. Its translation is CAISEMLGGEGKAFF.

CDR3 region: CASSPRSASYEQYF. DNA for the CDR3: TGCGCCAGCAGCCCCCGTAGTGCCTCCTACGAGCAGTACTTC. The chain uses TRBV5-1 and TRBJ2-7; D is undetermined. Germline assignment: CDR1 SGHRS and CDR2 YFSETQ. The CDR3 is made up of 14 amino acids. V dropped 4 bases and J dropped 0 bases, with 11 bases sitting between them.

V and J are TRBV10-3 and TRBJ2-7, with 10 bases aligning to TRBD2. The CDR3 is made up of 17 amino acids. V lost 2 bases to trimming and J lost 0 bases; unmatched junction nucleotides: 7. In germline, CDR1 is ENHRY, CDR2 SYGVKD. This CDR3 is CAISEVFRTSGSYEQYF. The CDR3 DNA follows: TGTGCCATCAGTGAGGTCTTTAGGACTAGCGGCTCCTACGAGCAGTACTTC.

Regarding this clone: This sample includes further DNA sequences coding for the same CDR3. The rearrangement uses TRBV18 and TRBJ2-7; 8 bases line up with TRBD1. Losses at the gene ends were 3 bases for V and 4 bases for J; bases not matched to a gene: 2. The CDR3 is 13 residues long. From germline, CDR1 is KGHSH and CDR2 LQKENI. The CDR3 nucleotides are TGTGCCAGCTCACCTCAGGGGGCTTACGAGCAGTACTTC. Encoded protein: CASSPQGAYEQYF. The complete variable domain, with remaining parts taken from reference TRBV18 and TRBJ2-7, reads NAGVMQNPRHLVRRRGQEARLRCSPMKGHSHVYWYRQLPEEGLKFMVYLQKENIIDESGMPKERFSAEFPKEGPSILRIQQVVRGDSAAYFCASSPQGAYEQYFGPGTRLTVT.

This sequence joins TRBV5-1 and TRBJ1-2; D unresolved. With 4 bases removed from V and 8 bases from J, the gap between germline ends came to 15 bases. Germline CDR1 SGHRS, CDR2 YFSETQ. CDR3 length equals 13 residues. The CDR3: CASSPARVYGYTF. The CDR3 coding sequence is TGCGCCAGCAGCCCTGCACGCGTATACGGCTACACCTTC.

A single count supports this clone. The CDR3 here is CASSFRKPGSNTEAFF. In DNA form, the CDR3 reads TGTGCCAGCAGCTTCAGGAAGCCCGGTTCGAACACTGAAGCTTTCTTT. This rearrangement joins TRBV7-2 to TRBJ1-1; D is undetermined. Per the germline V gene, CDR1 is SGHTA and CDR2 is FQGNSA. The CDR3 contains 16 residues. V lost 3 bases to trimming and J lost 1 base, with 15 bases between them.

This clone has only a few counts. This sequence joins TRBV5-4 and TRBJ2-3, with D possibly being TRBD1 (5 bases). Trimming cost V 4 bases and J 2 bases, with 11 bases left between them. This CDR3 contains 14 residues. CDR1 and CDR2 (germline): SGHNT, YYREEE (reference sequence). CDR3 in DNA: TGTGCCAGCAGCCGGTGGGGCTACACAGATACGCAGTATTTT. Translated: CASSRWGYTDTQYF.

The chain carries TRBV6-2 or TRBV6-3 and TRBJ2-7; TRBD2 might be the D (5 bases). Germline loops: CDR1 MNHEY, CDR2 SVGEGT. The CDR3 spans 14 residues. The V end lost 4 bases, the J end lost 1 base, and 11 bases lay between the germline ends. The CDR3 sequence: CASSSGLESYEQYV. The CDR3 DNA reads TGTGCCAGCAGTTCCGGACTCGAATCCTACGAGCAGTACGTC.

This chain uses TRBV7-2 with TRBJ2-7, with 7 bases lining up with TRBD1. With 4 bases clipped from V and 2 bases from J, the junction kept 5 bases outside the gene matches. This CDR3 region has 14 residues. Germline CDR1 is SGHTA and CDR2 is FQGNSA. CDR3 loop: CASSYDRVTYEQYF. The CDR3 coding sequence is TGTGCCAGCAGCTACGACAGGGTGACCTACGAGCAGTACTTC.